These T cell receptor beta chains were read from a single sample in a study of blood T cell repertoires in COVID-19. Sequenced by immunoSEQ multiplex PCR; TCRdb stores in-frame clones only, minus some. The profile shows some 260,000 clones, over 80% of them singletons. The sequencing sample was made of peripheral blood. Source of these receptors: an older woman with COVID-19, enrolled during active disease. CDR3s include the opening cysteine and the closing phenylalanine or tryptophan. The order of the fields is clone size, J gene, V gene, D gene, CDR3 protein, CDR3 DNA. The D gene is left open where the match is weak. Not every row has a clone size; where given, it reads once, few, many or a size class.

abundance: once; j_gene: TRBJ1-2; v_gene: TRBV6-5; d_gene: -; CDR3aa: CATLENYGYTF; CDR3nt: TGTGCCACCCTAGAGAACTATGGCTACACCTTC
abundance: -; j_gene: TRBJ2-6; v_gene: TRBV19; d_gene: -; CDR3aa: CASSIESWGGTGANVLTF; CDR3nt: TGTGCCAGTAGTATAGAAAGCTGGGGGGGCACTGGGGCCAACGTCCTGACTTTC
abundance: -; j_gene: TRBJ2-5; v_gene: TRBV10-1; d_gene: -; CDR3aa: CASSESAGRPQETQYF; CDR3nt: TGCGCCAGCAGTGAATCGGCGGGTCGTCCTCAAGAGACCCAGTACTTC
abundance: once; j_gene: TRBJ1-4; v_gene: TRBV4-1; d_gene: TRBD1; CDR3aa: CASRVGQGDEKLFF; CDR3nt: TGCGCCAGCAGAGTAGGACAGGGTGATGAAAAACTGTTTTTT
abundance: -; j_gene: TRBJ1-1; v_gene: TRBV11-3; d_gene: -; CDR3aa: CASGVKQGWGTEAFF; CDR3nt: TGTGCCAGCGGGGTGAAACAGGGATGGGGCACTGAAGCTTTCTTT
abundance: -; j_gene: TRBJ1-6; v_gene: TRBV5-6; d_gene: TRBD1; CDR3aa: CASSSAGTGGSPLHF; CDR3nt: TGTGCCAGCAGCTCCGCCGGGACAGGGGGTTCACCCCTCCACTTT
abundance: -; j_gene: TRBJ2-1; v_gene: TRBV6-2/TRBV6-3; d_gene: -; CDR3aa: CASSSLDSNEQFF; CDR3nt: TGTGCCAGCAGCTCATTGGACAGCAATGAGCAGTTCTTC
abundance: -; j_gene: TRBJ2-3; v_gene: TRBV9; d_gene: TRBD1; CDR3aa: CASSVEGQGVLDTQYF; CDR3nt: TGTGCCAGCAGCGTAGAGGGACAGGGGGTATTAGATACGCAGTATTTT
abundance: -; j_gene: TRBJ1-3; v_gene: TRBV6-5; d_gene: -; CDR3aa: CASRRTSRGNTIYF; CDR3nt: TGTGCCAGCAGGAGGACAAGCCGAGGAAACACCATATATTTT
abundance: -; j_gene: TRBJ1-5; v_gene: TRBV12-3/TRBV12-4; d_gene: -; CDR3aa: CASSSNSNQPQHF; CDR3nt: TGTGCCAGCAGTAGCAATAGCAATCAGCCCCAGCATTTT
abundance: -; j_gene: TRBJ1-2; v_gene: TRBV3-1/TRBV3-2; d_gene: -; CDR3aa: CASSQEGADYGYTF; CDR3nt: TGTGCCAGCAGCCAAGAGGGGGCGGACTATGGCTACACCTTC
abundance: -; j_gene: TRBJ1-5; v_gene: TRBV12-3/TRBV12-4; d_gene: -; CDR3aa: CASRMGGNQPQHF; CDR3nt: TGTGCCAGCAGAATGGGAGGGAATCAGCCCCAGCATTTT